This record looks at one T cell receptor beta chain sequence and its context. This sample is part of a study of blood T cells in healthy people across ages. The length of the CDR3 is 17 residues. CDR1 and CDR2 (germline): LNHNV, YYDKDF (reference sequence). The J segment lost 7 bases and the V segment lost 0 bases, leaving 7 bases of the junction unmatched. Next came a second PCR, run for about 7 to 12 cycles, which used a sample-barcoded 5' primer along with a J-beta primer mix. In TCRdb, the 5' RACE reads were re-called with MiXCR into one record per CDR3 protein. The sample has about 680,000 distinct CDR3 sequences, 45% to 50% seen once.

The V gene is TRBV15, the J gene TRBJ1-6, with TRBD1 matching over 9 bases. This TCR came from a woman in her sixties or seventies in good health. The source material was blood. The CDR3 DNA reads TGTGCCACCAGCAGAGAGGCGGGACAGGGTAGGAATTCACCCCTCCACTTT. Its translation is CATSREAGQGRNSPLHF.